These T cell receptor beta chains were read from a single sample in a study of shared clonotypes between healthy human individuals. Data came from immunoSEQ multiplex PCR; TCRdb stores just in-frame clones and leaves some out. The table lists hundreds of thousands of clones, 60% to 80% of them singletons. The material sequenced was memory CD4+ T cells sorted from blood. The receptor set was obtained from a woman aged 25 to 39 in good health. Both conserved end residues are part of each CDR3. A D gene is named only where the DNA matches it firmly. Not all rows give a size; the values are once, few, many and, for expanded clones, a class.

D gene: TRBD1
clone size: -
V gene: TRBV4-1
J gene: TRBJ1-3
CDR3 protein: CASTTARGQLGNTIYF
CDR3 DNA: TGCGCCAGCACCACGGCGCGGGGACAGCTAGGAAACACCATATATTTT

D gene: TRBD2
clone size: -
V gene: TRBV28
J gene: TRBJ2-7
CDR3 protein: CASSLLAGGEQYF
CDR3 DNA: TGTGCCAGCAGTTTATTAGCGGGAGGCGAGCAGTACTTC

D gene: -
clone size: many
V gene: TRBV10-1
J gene: TRBJ2-3
CDR3 protein: CASSYSTDTQYF
CDR3 DNA: TGCGCCAGCAGCTATAGCACAGATACGCAGTATTTT

D gene: TRBD2
clone size: -
V gene: TRBV27
J gene: TRBJ2-1
CDR3 protein: CASSTGWSGSYNEQFF
CDR3 DNA: TGTGCCAGCAGTACAGGGTGGAGCGGGAGCTACAATGAGCAGTTCTTC

D gene: TRBD2
clone size: many
V gene: TRBV30
J gene: TRBJ2-2
CDR3 protein: CAWSVGGGKTGELFF
CDR3 DNA: TGTGCCTGGAGTGTGGGGGGAGGGAAGACCGGGGAGCTGTTTTTT

D gene: -
clone size: -
V gene: TRBV19
J gene: TRBJ1-5
CDR3 protein: CASSIRRDQPQHF
CDR3 DNA: TGTGCCAGTAGTATAAGAAGGGATCAGCCCCAGCATTTT

D gene: TRBD2
clone size: -
V gene: TRBV27
J gene: TRBJ2-7
CDR3 protein: CASSSPTSGRYEQYF
CDR3 DNA: TGTGCCAGCAGTTCACCGACTAGCGGGAGATACGAGCAGTACTTC

D gene: -
clone size: few
V gene: TRBV4-1
J gene: TRBJ1-1
CDR3 protein: CASSPRSRNTEAFF
CDR3 DNA: TGCGCCAGCAGCCCTCGTTCACGGAACACTGAAGCTTTCTTT

D gene: -
clone size: -
V gene: TRBV18
J gene: TRBJ2-2
CDR3 protein: CASSPRAARTGGELFF
CDR3 DNA: TGTGCCAGCTCACCGCGGGCAGCTCGTACCGGCGGGGAGCTGTTTTTT

D gene: TRBD1
clone size: -
V gene: TRBV11-2
J gene: TRBJ2-3
CDR3 protein: CASSQGQTDTQYF
CDR3 DNA: TGTGCCAGCAGCCAGGGACAGACAGATACGCAGTATTTT

D gene: TRBD2
clone size: -
V gene: TRBV11-2
J gene: TRBJ2-2
CDR3 protein: CASSLGAGGLTNTGELFF
CDR3 DNA: TGTGCCAGCAGCTTAGGGGCGGGAGGCCTCACGAACACCGGGGAGCTGTTTTTT

D gene: TRBD1
clone size: once
V gene: TRBV9
J gene: TRBJ1-5
CDR3 protein: CASSPGQGINQPQHF
CDR3 DNA: TGTGCCAGCAGCCCGGGACAGGGGATAAATCAGCCCCAGCATTTT

D gene: -
clone size: -
V gene: TRBV10-3
J gene: TRBJ1-4
CDR3 protein: CATSAATNEKLFF
CDR3 DNA: TGTGCCACTTCCGCTGCAACTAATGAAAAACTGTTTTTT

D gene: TRBD2
clone size: -
V gene: TRBV5-1
J gene: TRBJ2-7
CDR3 protein: CASSLGLAGVYEQYF
CDR3 DNA: TGCGCCAGCAGCTTGGGGCTAGCGGGAGTCTACGAGCAGTACTTC

D gene: TRBD1
clone size: -
V gene: TRBV11-3
J gene: TRBJ2-7
CDR3 protein: CASSPTGDEQYF
CDR3 DNA: TGTGCCAGCAGCCCAACAGGGGACGAGCAGTACTTC

D gene: TRBD1
clone size: -
V gene: TRBV28
J gene: TRBJ2-2
CDR3 protein: CASSGWQGAFGELFF
CDR3 DNA: TGTGCCAGCAGTGGGTGGCAGGGGGCTTTCGGGGAGCTGTTTTTT

D gene: -
clone size: -
V gene: TRBV7-8
J gene: TRBJ2-3
CDR3 protein: CASSLRTDTQYF
CDR3 DNA: TGTGCCAGCAGCCTGCGCACAGATACGCAGTATTTT

D gene: TRBD1
clone size: -
V gene: TRBV9
J gene: TRBJ2-7
CDR3 protein: CASETGGSYEQYF
CDR3 DNA: TGTGCCAGCGAAACAGGGGGTAGCTACGAGCAGTACTTC

D gene: -
clone size: -
V gene: TRBV7-8
J gene: TRBJ2-3
CDR3 protein: CASSLDTRGGEYF
CDR3 DNA: TGTGCCAGCAGCTTGGACACCCGAGGTGGGGAGTATTTT

D gene: -
clone size: -
V gene: TRBV7-9
J gene: TRBJ2-6
CDR3 protein: CAIGPWDTDYSGANVLTF
CDR3 DNA: TGTGCCATCGGCCCATGGGACACGGACTACTCTGGGGCCAACGTCCTGACTTTC

D gene: -
clone size: -
V gene: TRBV7-6
J gene: TRBJ1-1
CDR3 protein: CASSTKGNALAFF
CDR3 DNA: TGTGCCAGCAGCACTAAGGGGAACGCTTTGGCTTTCTTT

D gene: -
clone size: -
V gene: TRBV28
J gene: TRBJ1-1
CDR3 protein: CASKPGNTEAFF
CDR3 DNA: TGTGCCAGCAAACCAGGGAACACTGAAGCTTTCTTT

D gene: -
clone size: -
V gene: TRBV27
J gene: TRBJ2-7
CDR3 protein: CASSFRATGYEQYF
CDR3 DNA: TGTGCCAGCAGTTTTCGTGCCACGGGCTACGAGCAGTACTTC

D gene: TRBD1
clone size: once
V gene: TRBV5-1
J gene: TRBJ1-1
CDR3 protein: CASRSGTGMVNTEAFF
CDR3 DNA: TGCGCCAGCAGATCGGGGACAGGGATGGTAAACACTGAAGCTTTCTTT

D gene: -
clone size: -
V gene: TRBV5-1
J gene: TRBJ1-1
CDR3 protein: CASSQQQNTEAFF
CDR3 DNA: TGCGCCAGCAGCCAGCAACAGAACACTGAAGCTTTCTTT

D gene: -
clone size: -
V gene: TRBV27
J gene: TRBJ2-3
CDR3 protein: CASSPLPAIGTDTQYF
CDR3 DNA: TGTGCCAGCAGTCCGCTCCCAGCGATTGGCACAGATACGCAGTATTTT

D gene: -
clone size: -
V gene: TRBV18
J gene: TRBJ2-1
CDR3 protein: CASSPYSLTTYNEQFF
CDR3 DNA: TGTGCCAGCTCACCCTACTCATTGACTACCTACAATGAGCAGTTCTTC

D gene: TRBD1
clone size: -
V gene: TRBV11-2
J gene: TRBJ2-3
CDR3 protein: CASSPGTGRTDTQYF
CDR3 DNA: TGTGCCAGCAGCCCCGGGACAGGGCGCACAGATACGCAGTATTTT

D gene: -
clone size: -
V gene: TRBV5-6
J gene: TRBJ2-3
CDR3 protein: CASSLETIPTQYF
CDR3 DNA: TGTGCCAGCAGCTTAGAGACGATTCCAACGCAGTATTTT

D gene: -
clone size: -
V gene: TRBV28
J gene: TRBJ1-1
CDR3 protein: CASRFGTEAFF
CDR3 DNA: TGTGCCAGCAGGTTCGGAACTGAAGCTTTCTTT

D gene: -
clone size: -
V gene: TRBV5-4
J gene: TRBJ2-5
CDR3 protein: CASSLVGLETQYF
CDR3 DNA: TGTGCCAGCAGCTTGGTGGGGTTGGAGACCCAGTACTTC

D gene: TRBD1
clone size: -
V gene: TRBV6-1
J gene: TRBJ1-5
CDR3 protein: CASSGPQGARYSNQPQHF
CDR3 DNA: TGTGCCAGCAGTGGGCCCCAGGGGGCAAGGTATAGCAATCAGCCCCAGCATTTT

D gene: TRBD2
clone size: -
V gene: TRBV28
J gene: TRBJ2-1
CDR3 protein: CASIAGREQFF
CDR3 DNA: TGTGCCAGCATAGCGGGCCGTGAGCAGTTCTTC

D gene: TRBD1
clone size: -
V gene: TRBV5-1
J gene: TRBJ2-1
CDR3 protein: CASSAGTGGSYNEQFF
CDR3 DNA: TGCGCCAGCAGCGCAGGGACAGGGGGCTCCTACAATGAGCAGTTCTTC

D gene: -
clone size: few
V gene: TRBV7-3
J gene: TRBJ2-2
CDR3 protein: CASRVQIDNTGELFF
CDR3 DNA: TGTGCCAGCAGAGTCCAGATTGACAACACCGGGGAGCTGTTTTTT

D gene: TRBD2
clone size: -
V gene: TRBV10-3
J gene: TRBJ2-1
CDR3 protein: CAIAGTRTNEQFF
CDR3 DNA: TGTGCCATAGCGGGGACTAGGACAAATGAGCAGTTCTTC

D gene: -
clone size: -
V gene: TRBV28
J gene: TRBJ1-2
CDR3 protein: CASSPPTVIYGYTF
CDR3 DNA: TGTGCCAGCAGTCCACCAACAGTGATCTATGGCTACACCTTC

D gene: TRBD1
clone size: few
V gene: TRBV19
J gene: TRBJ1-1
CDR3 protein: CASSTWTGGLNTEAFF
CDR3 DNA: TGTGCCAGTAGTACCTGGACAGGGGGCTTGAACACTGAAGCTTTCTTT

D gene: TRBD1
clone size: -
V gene: TRBV28
J gene: TRBJ1-1
CDR3 protein: CASSPDRATLEAFF
CDR3 DNA: TGTGCCAGCAGTCCAGACAGGGCAACCCTCGAAGCTTTCTTT

D gene: TRBD1
clone size: -
V gene: TRBV4-2
J gene: TRBJ1-1
CDR3 protein: CASSQDGQGTEAFF
CDR3 DNA: TGTGCCAGCAGCCAAGACGGACAGGGTACTGAAGCTTTCTTT

D gene: TRBD2
clone size: -
V gene: TRBV28
J gene: TRBJ2-7
CDR3 protein: CASRPGTGGAYEQYF
CDR3 DNA: TGTGCCAGCCGACCCGGTACGGGAGGGGCCTACGAGCAGTACTTC

D gene: -
clone size: -
V gene: TRBV7-8
J gene: TRBJ1-4
CDR3 protein: CASSLAAGTRAEKLFF
CDR3 DNA: TGTGCCAGCAGCTTGGCTGCCGGGACACGGGCGGAAAAACTGTTTTTT

D gene: -
clone size: -
V gene: TRBV7-9
J gene: TRBJ2-7
CDR3 protein: CASSLQGSYKQYF
CDR3 DNA: TGTGCCAGCAGTCTACAGGGCTCCTACAAGCAGTACTTC

D gene: -
clone size: -
V gene: TRBV20-1
J gene: TRBJ2-1
CDR3 protein: CSGGMNEQFF
CDR3 DNA: TGCAGTGGAGGGATGAATGAGCAGTTCTTC

D gene: -
clone size: few
V gene: TRBV11-3
J gene: TRBJ2-1
CDR3 protein: CASSFVDNEQFF
CDR3 DNA: TGTGCCAGCAGCTTTGTGGACAATGAGCAGTTCTTC